This entry lists 21 T cell receptor beta chains sequenced from one sample in a study of cytomegalovirus exposure and HLA in healthy donors. The primer mix had 60 Vbeta and 13 Jbeta primers. Sequenced by immunoSEQ multiplex PCR; TCRdb stores in-frame clones only, minus some. This sample has approximately 150,000 clones, with 82% found just once. The sequenced sample was PBMCs. These receptors all come from a male donor in good health and CMV-seronegative.

This clone was recorded a few times. The chain uses TRBV28 and TRBJ2-3; 10 bases fit TRBD2. Germline lookup yields CDR1 MDHEN and CDR2 SYDVKM. V shed 6 bases, J shed 3 bases, and the junction held 3 bases outside the gene matches. The CDR3 sequence is 14 residues long. CDR3 bases: TGTGCCAGCAGCCCGGGACTAGCGACAGATACGCAGTATTTT. Translated, it gives CASSPGLATDTQYF.

The chain couples TRBV5-1 to TRBJ2-5, with 14 bases lining up with TRBD2. V gave up 4 bases and J gave up 4 bases; unmatched junction bases: 3. Germline loops: CDR1 SGHRS, CDR2 YFSETQ. The CDR3 runs to 15 residues. This CDR3 reads CASSVGTSGRETQYF. DNA for the CDR3: TGCGCCAGCAGCGTCGGGACTAGCGGGAGAGAGACCCAGTACTTC.

Here the CDR3 DNA reads TGTGCCAGTAACCCAGGGGAAAGGCAGCCCCAGCATTTT. This encodes CASNPGERQPQHF. The gene calls are TRBV19 and TRBJ1-5; weak D call: TRBD1 (6 bases). Trimming took off 7 bases at V and 7 bases at J, with 14 bases between the two ends. This CDR3 is built from 13 residues. CDR1 is LNHDA, CDR2 SQIVND, per germline (reference sequence).

This sequence joins TRBV5-1 and TRBJ1-4; tentative D call: TRBD1 (5 bases). V dropped 4 bases and J dropped 8 bases, with 18 bases sitting between them. The CDR3 has 15 residues. In germline, CDR1 is SGHRS, CDR2 YFSETQ. The CDR3 region is CASSPPGRAGEKLFF. The CDR3 DNA reads as TGCGCCAGCAGCCCTCCGGGCAGGGCAGGGGAAAAACTGTTTTTT.

This clone has a handful of counts. CDR3 protein: CASSLELQETQYF. CDR3 DNA: TGTGCCAGCAGCTTAGAACTCCAAGAGACCCAGTACTTC. The chain links TRBV11-2 to TRBJ2-5; D is uncertain. Germline CDR1 SGHAT, CDR2 FQNNGV. V lost 0 bases, J lost 1 base, and 3 bases lay in between. The CDR3 has 13 residues.

This clone came up once. This chain uses TRBV10-3 with TRBJ1-5; no definite D call. V dropped 3 bases and J dropped 4 bases, with 16 bases sitting between them. From germline, CDR1 is ENHRY and CDR2 SYGVKD. The CDR3 contains 16 residues. The CDR3 protein is CAISDVVWGGNQPQHF. The DNA for the CDR3 is TGTGCCATCAGTGATGTTGTATGGGGAGGGAATCAGCCCCAGCATTTT.

This chain uses TRBV10-2 with TRBJ2-5; 8 bases are a match to TRBD2. Germline loops: CDR1 WSHSY, CDR2 SAAADI. The CDR3 contains 16 residues. With V trimmed by 7 bases and J by 0 bases, 10 bases remained unmatched. CDR3 nucleotides: TGCGCCAGCATAGGTGGTCTAGCGGGCAACCAAGAGACCCAGTACTTC. Translating it yields CASIGGLAGNQETQYF.

The rearrangement joins TRBV27 to TRBJ2-1; D perhaps matches TRBD1 (7 bases). From germline, CDR1 is MNHEY and CDR2 SMNVEV (reference sequence). Trimming shortened V by 3 bases and J by 9 bases, and 15 bases separated the two germline ends. This CDR3 has 14 residues. CDR3 coding DNA: TGTGCCAGCAGTTTTAGGAGGGGGCGAGGTGAGCAGTTCTTC. Translation: CASSFRRGRGEQFF.

The chain links TRBV27 to TRBJ1-1; D uncertain. CDR1 MNHEY and CDR2 SMNVEV come from the germline V gene (reference sequence). Between the trimmed V and J ends, which lost 4 bases and 10 bases, there was a span of 31 bases. The CDR3 runs to 18 residues. For the CDR3, the DNA is TGTGCCAGCAGTTCGCTGTTCCAGTTCGGGGTTGGAGAACGGAGAGCTTTCTTT. Protein sequence: CASSSLFQFGVGERRAFF.

The gene calls are TRBV5-6 and TRBJ2-1, with D tentatively TRBD1 (6 bases). Germline V gene sequence: CDR1 SGHDT, CDR2 YYEEEE. CDR3 length equals 13 residues. V lost 3 bases, J lost 5 bases, and 9 bases lay in between. The CDR3 nucleotides read TGTGCCAGCAGCTCACAGGGTCACAATGAGCAGTTCTTC. Amino acids: CASSSQGHNEQFF.

The V gene is TRBV19, the J gene TRBJ1-5; 7 nucleotides align to TRBD1. Germline-derived CDR1 and CDR2 are LNHDA and SQIVND (reference sequence). V lost 1 base and J lost 6; bases outside the gene matches: 6. This CDR3 is built from 15 residues. The DNA of the CDR3 is TGTGCCAGTAGTATAGGCGGCCAGGGGGGTCAGCCCCAGCATTTT. Translation: CASSIGGQGGQPQHF. The variable domain in full, completed from reference TRBV19 and TRBJ1-5, reads DGGITQSPKYLFRKEGQNVTLSCEQNLNHDAMYWYRQDPGQGLRLIYYSQIVNDFQKGDIAEGYSVSREKKESFPLTVTSAQKNPTAFYLCASSIGGQGGQPQHFGDGTRLSIL.

The chain links TRBV4-3 to TRBJ2-2; D gene unclear. V was trimmed by 3 bases and J by 3 bases, leaving 8 bases between them. The CDR3 extends over 14 amino acids. Germline CDR1 is LGHNA and CDR2 is YSLEER. CDR3 amino acids: CASSQGSHTGELFF. DNA of the CDR3: TGCGCCAGCAGCCAGGGCTCCCACACCGGGGAGCTGTTTTTT.

This chain connects TRBV6-1 to TRBJ2-5; D possibly corresponds to TRBD2 (5 bases). The CDR3 spans 14 residues. Germline CDR1 and CDR2: MNHNS and SASEGT. V was trimmed by 6 bases and J by 1 base, leaving 12 bases between them. CDR3 nucleotide sequence: TGTGCCAGCAGGCCTCCGGGGTTCCAAGAGACCCAGTACTTC. It codes for CASRPPGFQETQYF.

The chain carries TRBV6-1 and TRBJ2-2, with 7 bases lining up with TRBD2. The CDR3 covers 14 residues. Trimming removed 3 bases from V and 6 bases from J; junction bases left unmatched: 4. Germline V gives CDR1 MNHNS, CDR2 SASEGT. CDR3 residues: CASSDLGGAGELFF. In nucleotides, the CDR3 is TGTGCCAGCAGTGACCTGGGAGGGGCCGGGGAGCTGTTTTTT.

The chain employs TRBV6-1 and TRBJ1-5, with D possibly being TRBD1 (6 bases). Germline V lookup: CDR1 MNHNS, CDR2 SASEGT. Trimming shortened V by 3 bases and J by 2 bases, and 11 bases separated the two germline ends. This CDR3 spans 15 amino acids. CDR3 region: CASSDRGRGNQPQHF. CDR3 DNA sequence: TGTGCCAGCAGTGACAGGGGTAGGGGCAATCAGCCCCAGCATTTT.

This chain links TRBV7-9 with TRBJ2-1; D unresolved. This CDR3 contains 13 residues. Trimming left V 1 base short and J 3 bases short, with 4 bases between. Germline values: CDR1 SEHNR, CDR2 FQNEAQ (reference sequence). The CDR3 reads CASSLGDYNEQFF. In nucleotides, the CDR3 is TGTGCCAGCAGCTTAGGCGACTACAATGAGCAGTTCTTC. Supplemented by reference TRBV7-9 and TRBJ2-1, the full variable domain reads DTGVSQNPRHKITKRGQNVTFRCDPISEHNRLYWYRQTLGQGPEFLTYFQNEAQLEKSRLLSDRFSAERPKGSFSTLEIQRTEQGDSAMYLCASSLGDYNEQFFGPGTRLTVL.

The V and J genes are TRBV27 and TRBJ1-4; TRBD1 matches at 9 bases. Germline assignment: CDR1 MNHEY and CDR2 SMNVEV (reference sequence). The CDR3 covers 15 residues. The junction had 8 bases not matched to a gene; V was cut back by 6 bases and J by 6 bases. CDR3 sequence: CASSGGTGTYEKLFF. CDR3 DNA sequence: TGTGCCAGCAGCGGTGGGACAGGGACTTATGAAAAACTGTTTTTT.

The rearrangement links TRBV14 to TRBJ1-1, with D unresolved. The germline gives CDR1 SGHDN, CDR2 FVKESK. V was pared by 0 bases and J by 12 bases, with 14 bases between. This CDR3 is built from 13 residues. CDR3 loop: CASSQEGPWRTFF. The CDR3 DNA is TGTGCCAGCAGCCAAGAAGGCCCCTGGAGGACTTTCTTT.

The CDR3 reads CASSPPGGNTEAFF. In DNA form, the CDR3 reads TGTGCCAGCAGTCCCCCGGGGGGGAACACTGAAGCTTTCTTT. The chain joins TRBV25-1 to TRBJ1-1; D is perhaps TRBD1 (5 bases). Germline V gene sequence: CDR1 MGHDK, CDR2 SYGVNS. V shed 5 bases and J shed 1 base, with 11 bases lying between them. The CDR3 runs to 14 residues.

This clone was found once. The gene calls are TRBV15 and TRBJ2-7; perhaps TRBD1 as D (6 bases). Trimming removed 5 bases from V and 7 bases from J, with 21 bases in between. Germline CDR1 LNHNV, CDR2 YYDKDF (reference sequence). The CDR3 length is 15 residues. The CDR3 loop is CATSPRGTWVSEQYF. CDR3 in DNA: TGTGCCACCAGCCCTAGGGGGACGTGGGTCAGTGAGCAGTACTTC. The full variable domain, with the rest looked up from reference TRBV15 and TRBJ2-7, is DAMVIQNPRYQVTQFGKPVTLSCSQTLNHNVMYWYQQKSSQAPKLLFHYYDKDFNNEADTPDNFQSRRPNTSFCFLDIRSPGLGDTAMYLCATSPRGTWVSEQYFGPGTRLTVT.

V gene TRBV7-8 combines with J gene TRBJ1-2; weak D call: TRBD1 (5 bases). The CDR3 is 15 residues long. Germline V gene data show CDR1 as SGHVS and CDR2 as FQNEAQ. Trimming left V 4 bases short and J 7 bases short, with 19 bases between. The CDR3 spells CASSSDRSRTIGYTF. The CDR3 nucleotides are TGTGCCAGCAGCTCCGATCGCTCTAGGACAATTGGCTACACCTTC.